What follows describes a single TCR beta chain. Its target antigen remains unknown. No per-base quality is available; no much larger clone lies one base away. This entry comes from a study of blood T cell repertoires in COVID-19 (dated by TCRdb to the early 2020s). Study-level background: The collaborator samples originated in the United States, Italy and Spain and spanned the acute and convalescent phases of COVID-19. The material from the prospective study consisted of cDNA or gDNA derived from T cells, B-cell-depleted T cells, or PBMCs. Subjects who had been exposed to COVID-19, were actively infected with it, or had recovered from it provided the deeply sampled blood TCRbeta repertoires that made up the dataset. The repertoires were released in a freely available public database meant as a resource for research on the immune response to SARS-CoV-2. The samples were drawn from the first 160 participants of the ongoing ImmuneRACE study and from roughly 1,300 subjects provided by 6 global collaborators. A de-identified subject ID, COVID-19 status, age in years and sex were almost always included in the sample metadata. HLA class I and class II types, where available, came from metadata supplied by the sample provider rather than from assay-based typing. The paper as a whole reports these results and caveats: How much clinical and demographic metadata was included differed by source and by participant, and the metadata was provided uncurated.

In the prospective study, participants were 18 to 89 years old, resided in approximately 22 geographic areas of the United States, and were enrolled through a virtual design. To assign participants to cohorts, the prospective study relied on clinical history that participants themselves reported in a screening survey and a study questionnaire. Exposed participants had been in contact, within 2 weeks of entering the study, with a person who had a PCR-confirmed or clinician-diagnosed case of COVID-19. Each participant in the prospective study had whole blood, serum and a nasopharyngeal or oropharyngeal swab collected by mobile phlebotomists. Participants in the prospective study had the option to provide additional blood draws and questionnaires over a roughly 2-month period. Prospective study blood samples were shipped either frozen or at room temperature before DNA extraction. TCRbeta CDR3 regions were amplified from genomic DNA using the immunoSEQ Assay, a bias-controlled multiplex PCR. In the paper's pipeline: Within the assay, amplification of reference gene primers was used to estimate how many nucleated cells each sample contained. To quantify the absolute abundance of each unique TCRbeta CDR3 rearrangement, sequence reads were collapsed and filtered. For each sample, productive Simpson clonality was calculated as the square root of Simpson's diversity index over productive rearrangements. Imported from immuneACCESS, the table was reduced by TCRdb to in-frame sequences with V and J called. These copies leave out some clones; in studies compared against another copy, an unresolved V gene accounts for under half, and the cause of the remainder is not known. V and J calls and clone size are those listed in that table; D and trimming were worked out from the DNA. This sample has roughly 280,000 clones in its table, and 85% to 95% of those were observed once. Clones ranked in the top ten supply around 2.8% of the sample.

The sequenced sample consisted of PBMCs or T cells enriched from blood (not recorded which). This receptor was obtained from a man aged 35 to 55 who had been exposed to COVID-19.

The CDR3 amino acid sequence is: CAISESDRDEQYF. The DNA sequence is given as TGTGCCATCAGTGAGTCGGACAGGGACGAGCAGTACTTC. The V and J segments used are TRBV10-3 and TRBJ2-7, and TRBD1 matches 8 of the central bases. CDR1 and CDR2 (ENHRY, SYGVKD) derive from the germline V gene. V is pruned by 0 bases and J by 5 bases, leaving 0 bases of the junction without a gene match. The CDR3 runs 13 residues from the cysteine to the phenylalanine. The only DNA kept is the CDR3, 39 bases in frame from the first base.